The 20 T cell receptor beta chains given below trace back to one sample, sequenced in a study of blood T cell repertoires in COVID-19. Clones were read by immunoSEQ multiplex PCR, and TCRdb kept only the in-frame ones, dropping some. The sample has approximately 360,000 clones; around 87% are singletons. The specimen sequenced was PBMCs or T cells enriched from blood (not recorded which). The source is a woman in her 30s with acute COVID-19.

The chain joins TRBV2 to TRBJ1-1, with 7 bases that match TRBD1. The V and J ends lost 2 bases and 1 base, in that order; junction bases with no gene match: 1. Germline V lookup: CDR1 SNHLY, CDR2 FYNNEI. This CDR3 is 14 amino acids long. The CDR3 protein is CASSERTGNTEAFF. DNA of the CDR3: TGTGCCAGCAGTGAAAGGACAGGGAACACTGAAGCTTTCTTT.

The chain uses TRBV7-3 and TRBJ1-1; weak D call: TRBD1 (5 bases). CDR3 length: 15 residues. CDR1 and CDR2 (germline): SGHTA, FQGTGA. Trimming cost V 1 base and J 1 base, with 10 bases left between them. In nucleotides, the CDR3 is TGTGCCAGCAGCTTAAACCCAGGGTGGAACACTGAAGCTTTCTTT. Protein sequence: CASSLNPGWNTEAFF.

The chain links TRBV9 to TRBJ2-7; D may be TRBD2 (6 bases). Germline V gives CDR1 SGDLS, CDR2 YYNGEE. Trimming took 2 bases from V and 7 from J, leaving 13 bases between them. The CDR3 has 13 amino acids. The CDR3 loop is CASSVGIGGEQYF. The CDR3, as DNA: TGTGCCAGCAGCGTGGGAATCGGGGGAGAGCAGTACTTC.

Worth noting for this clone: The same CDR3 arises from other DNA sequences in this sample as well. The chain has TRBV5-1 and TRBJ2-7; 8 bases are a match to TRBD1. Germline V gene sequence: CDR1 SGHRS, CDR2 YFSETQ. With 0 bases clipped from V and 3 bases from J, the junction kept 2 bases outside the gene matches. The CDR3 has 14 amino acids. The CDR3 DNA sequence: TGCGCCAGCAGCTTGGGTACAGGGGGCTACGAGCAGTACTTC. It translates to CASSLGTGGYEQYF.

The V call is TRBV11-2, the J call TRBJ2-7, with D perhaps matching TRBD1 (5 bases). Germline V gene lookup returns CDR1 SGHAT and CDR2 FQNNGV. Between the trimmed V and J ends, which lost 5 bases and 12 bases, there was a span of 20 bases. This CDR3 is 13 amino acids long. As DNA, the CDR3 is TGTGCCAGCAGCCCCGCTACGAGGAGTCAGGGGTACTTC. This translates into CASSPATRSQGYF.

The chain links TRBV6-1 to TRBJ1-2, with D perhaps TRBD1 (5 bases). The CDR3 covers 14 residues. In germline, CDR1 is MNHNS, CDR2 SASEGT. V gave up 2 bases and J gave up 3 bases, with 10 bases separating them. The CDR3 reads CASSEQGSYYGYTF. In DNA form, the CDR3 reads TGTGCCAGCAGTGAACAGGGTTCCTACTATGGCTACACCTTC.

V is TRBV10-3 and J is TRBJ2-6; D is possibly TRBD1 (5 bases). V was shortened by 10 bases and J by 0 bases, with 19 bases between the two germline ends. CDR1 and CDR2 from the germline V gene are ENHRY and SYGVKD. This CDR3 is built from 17 residues. CDR3 DNA sequence: TGTGCCACCAGGATATTCAGGGTGTCCTCTGGGGCCAACGTCCTGACTTTC. Translated: CATRIFRVSSGANVLTF.

V and J are TRBV10-1 and TRBJ2-1, with 9 nucleotides matching TRBD2. The CDR3 loop spans 15 amino acids. Germline V gives CDR1 WNHNN, CDR2 SYGVQD (reference sequence). Trimming at V came to 1 base and at J to 5 bases, leaving 3 bases not matched to a gene. The CDR3 DNA is TGCGCCAGCAGTGAGTGGGCTAGCGGGGACAATGAGCAGTTCTTC. Protein product: CASSEWASGDNEQFF.

V and J are TRBV5-6 and TRBJ1-4; 7 nucleotides match TRBD1. CDR1 and CDR2 from the germline V gene are SGHDT and YYEEEE. The CDR3 is 13 amino acids. Trimming cost V 4 bases and J 7 bases; bases outside gene matches: 4. Written as DNA, the CDR3 is TGTGCCAGCAGCCTTGACAGGGCTGAAAAACTGTTTTTT. Amino acids: CASSLDRAEKLFF.

The chain is built from TRBV7-2 and TRBJ1-2, with D possibly being TRBD1 (5 bases). Germline V gene data show CDR1 as SGHTA and CDR2 as FQGNSA. The CDR3 has 17 amino acids. V was clipped by 1 base and J by 0 bases, with 15 bases between them. The CDR3 nucleotides read TGTGCCAGCAGCTTAGGGGGCGGGGTCCCCACTAACTATGGCTACACCTTC. It codes for CASSLGGGVPTNYGYTF.

V and J are TRBV28 and TRBJ2-1; 9 bases fit TRBD2. Trimming at V came to 4 bases and at J to 4 bases, leaving 5 bases not matched to a gene. The CDR3 runs to 15 residues. Germline V gene lookup returns CDR1 MDHEN and CDR2 SYDVKM. The CDR3 nucleotides read TGTGCCAGCAGTTCAGCGGGGGGACGATACAATGAGCAGTTCTTC. Protein sequence: CASSSAGGRYNEQFF.

The CDR3 here is CASSRGGQRYGYTF. The CDR3 nucleotides are TGTGCCAGCAGCCGTGGGGGACAACGCTATGGCTACACCTTC. V is TRBV2 and J is TRBJ1-2, with D tentatively TRBD1 (6 bases). This CDR3 is 14 amino acids long. Germline CDR1 SNHLY, CDR2 FYNNEI. The V gene lost 6 bases and the J gene lost 4 bases, with 15 bases spanning the gap.

This clone was seen just once. The chain carries TRBV7-8 and TRBJ2-7; D is unclear. In germline, CDR1 is SGHVS, CDR2 FQNEAQ. The CDR3 loop spans 13 amino acids. Trimming cost V 3 bases and J 2 bases, with 8 bases left between them. The CDR3 is CASSFAGTYEQYF. CDR3 bases: TGTGCCAGCAGCTTTGCAGGAACCTACGAGCAGTACTTC. The variable domain in full, with the rest retrieved from reference TRBV7-8 and TRBJ2-7, is GAGVSQSPRYKVAKRGQDVALRCDPISGHVSLFWYQQALGQGPEFLTYFQNEAQLDKSGLPSDRFFAERPEGSVSTLKIQRTQQEDSAVYLCASSFAGTYEQYFGPGTRLTVT.

The rearrangement uses TRBV5-4 and TRBJ1-2, with 9 nucleotides matching TRBD1. Germline V CDR1 and CDR2: SGHNT, YYREEE (reference sequence). CDR3 length: 18 amino acids. V lost 4 bases, J lost 5 bases, and 18 bases stayed unmatched. CDR3 loop: CASSPPRQPGQGQYGYTF. The CDR3 coding sequence is TGTGCCAGCAGCCCCCCCCGGCAGCCGGGACAGGGACAATATGGCTACACCTTC.

Only a few counts were recorded for this clone. The CDR3 region has the DNA TGTGCCAGCAGTGAACCTGGACAGGGGGAAACTGAAGCTTTCTTT. Protein sequence: CASSEPGQGETEAFF. The J gene is TRBJ1-1, the V gene TRBV6-1; 10 bases are a match to TRBD1. The CDR3 spans 15 residues. Trimming took 2 bases from V and 5 from J; bases not matched to a gene: 5. Looked up from germline, CDR1 is MNHNS and CDR2 is SASEGT.

V is TRBV10-3 and J is TRBJ1-2; D uncertain. This CDR3 contains 15 residues. Between the trimmed V and J ends, which lost 5 bases and 3 bases, there was a span of 16 bases. The germline CDR1 and CDR2 sequences are ENHRY and SYGVKD. The CDR3 loop is CAISLTDHADYGYTF. CDR3 DNA: TGTGCCATCAGTCTCACCGACCACGCGGACTATGGCTACACCTTC.

This chain uses TRBV24-1 with TRBJ2-4, with 7 bases fitting TRBD1. There are 15 residues in the CDR3. V was clipped by 4 bases and J by 6 bases; unmatched bases: 8. The germline CDR1 and CDR2 sequences are KGHDR and SFDVKD. This CDR3 reads CATSDRRTGGNIQYF. DNA of the CDR3: TGTGCCACCAGTGACCGAAGGACAGGAGGAAACATTCAGTACTTC.

This rearrangement joins TRBV7-3 to TRBJ1-6; D is unclear. The CDR3 totals 14 residues. Germline V CDR1 and CDR2: SGHTA, FQGTGA. Trimming removed 5 bases from V and 8 bases from J, with 13 bases in between. CDR3 amino acids: CASSLGRRDSPLHF. The CDR3 region has the DNA TGTGCCAGCAGCCTCGGGAGACGGGATTCACCCCTCCACTTT.

The chain joins TRBV7-2 to TRBJ1-6, with D possibly TRBD1 on 6 matching bases. The CDR3 length is 15 residues. Looked up from germline, CDR1 is SGHTA and CDR2 is FQGNSA. Trimming left V 4 bases short and J 7 bases short, with 14 bases between. The CDR3 DNA is TGTGCCAGCAGCTACCTCGGACAGATAAATTCACCCCTCCACTTT. Translating it yields CASSYLGQINSPLHF.

V usage is TRBV27 and J usage is TRBJ2-1; 7 bases are a match to TRBD2. CDR3 length: 11 residues. The V and J ends lost 8 bases and 9 bases, in that order; junction bases with no gene match: 4. CDR1 is MNHEY, CDR2 SMNVEV, per germline (reference sequence). CDR3: CASATGGEQFF. The CDR3 DNA follows: TGTGCCAGCGCCACGGGAGGTGAGCAGTTCTTC.